The 8 T cell receptor beta chains listed next were all sequenced from one sample in a study of T cells in Graves' hyperthyroidism and ophthalmopathy. Amplification yielded TCR beta CDR3 regions, with RNA transcripts as the source. The primer set for the first-round RT-PCR of the TCR CDR3 was HTBI. One entry per CDR3 protein, called by TCRdb with MiXCR from the multiplex PCR reads. In the table there are about 540,000 distinct CDR3 sequences, 40% to 55% of which are singletons. Sequencing was carried out using peripheral blood or thyroid tissue (not recorded which). The origin of the receptors is a woman aged 18-30 years with Graves' hyperthyroidism.

CDR3 region: CSADKIPRDAFF. The CDR3 bases are TGCAGTGCTGACAAGATCCCCCGGGACGCTTTCTTT. The rearrangement uses TRBV20-1 and TRBJ1-1, with D possibly matching TRBD1 (5 bases). The length of the CDR3 is 12 residues. V gave up 5 bases and J gave up 11 bases, with 18 bases separating them. The V gene's germline CDR1 is DFQATT and CDR2 SNEGSKA (reference sequence).

The chain is built from TRBV7-9 and TRBJ2-1; the D gene is possibly TRBD2 (6 bases). CDR1 is SEHNR and CDR2 is FQNEAQ in the germline V gene (reference sequence). The ends were cut back, 6 bases at V and 4 bases at J, with 16 bases in the middle. The CDR3 extends over 15 amino acids. DNA of the CDR3: TGTGCCAGCAGACGGGGCATGGGGACTTACAATGAGCAGTTCTTC. As protein: CASRRGMGTYNEQFF.

This chain connects TRBV20-1 to TRBJ1-4, with D tentatively TRBD1 (5 bases). This CDR3 is built from 15 residues. Trimming left V 0 bases short and J 8 bases short, with 16 bases between. Per the germline V gene, CDR1 is DFQATT and CDR2 is SNEGSKA (reference sequence). The CDR3 protein is CSAREPAGTLEKLFF. CDR3 bases: TGCAGTGCTAGAGAACCCGCCGGGACCTTGGAAAAACTGTTTTTT.

The chain couples TRBV7-9 to TRBJ2-5, with a weak D call TRBD1 (5 bases). The CDR3 runs to 15 residues. Trimming pared 4 bases from V and 4 bases from J, leaving 16 bases between. The germline CDR1 and CDR2 sequences are SEHNR and FQNEAQ (reference sequence). The CDR3 sequence: CASSSGRQFGETQYF. The CDR3 DNA sequence: TGTGCCAGCAGCTCCGGCCGACAGTTTGGAGAGACCCAGTACTTC.

The chain combines TRBV29-1 with TRBJ1-5; TRBD1 is a possible D gene (5 bases). The CDR3 consists of 14 residues. The ends were cut back, 5 bases at V and 6 bases at J, with 17 bases in the middle. CDR1 is SQVTM, CDR2 ANQGSEA, per germline. The DNA of the CDR3 is TGCAGCGTTAGTTCGAGGGCCGGGACTCAGCCCCAGCATTTT. Translated, it gives CSVSSRAGTQPQHF.

In its sample, this clonotype was seen many times. The genes are TRBV12-3 or TRBV12-4 and TRBJ2-7; D might be TRBD1 (5 bases). V lost 4 bases, J lost 3 bases, and 10 bases lay in between. The CDR3 has 13 residues. This chain's CDR3 is CASSSTVVYEQYF. The CDR3, as DNA: TGTGCCAGCAGTTCGACAGTTGTCTACGAGCAGTACTTC.

This clonotype was counted at least ten times. The chain couples TRBV7-2 to TRBJ1-6; D perhaps matches TRBD1 (5 bases). Germline V CDR1 and CDR2: SGHTA, FQGNSA. Trimming removed 1 base from V and 7 bases from J, with 11 bases in between. This CDR3 has 15 amino acids. The CDR3 DNA reads TGTGCCAGCAGCTTAGGGGGACGGGGGAATTCACCCCTCCACTTT. This gives the protein CASSLGGRGNSPLHF.

The chain recombines TRBV2 with TRBJ2-7; 7 nucleotides agree with TRBD2. The J call could be wrong; TRBJ2-1 is a better fit for the DNA end. Germline loops: CDR1 SNHLY, CDR2 FYNNEI. The CDR3 runs to 18 residues. CDR3 region: CASSEAWLAVSSYNEQFF. CDR3 coding DNA: TGTGCCAGCAGTGAAGCCTGGCTAGCGGTTAGCTCCTACAATGAGCAGTTCTTC.